The TCR beta chain under discussion was sequenced for a study of cytomegalovirus exposure and HLA in healthy donors. Regarding the study as a whole: In a later analysis, productive TCRs from donors in an Asian-associated ancestry cluster reportedly carried fewer N-insertions than the cohort mean.

This clone appeared once. Antigen unknown. Both 60 Vbeta primers and 13 Jbeta primers went into the PCR. Only in-frame clones appear in the TCRdb table, and some are missing; sequencing was by immunoSEQ multiplex PCR. This table holds more than 80,000 clones, 63% found once. With V trimmed by 6 bases and J by 6 bases, 10 bases remained unmatched. Germline assignment: CDR1 ENHRY and CDR2 SYGVKD. This CDR3 region has 14 residues. This chain connects TRBV10-3 to TRBJ2-7; 8 bases align to TRBD1. The sequenced sample was PBMCs. The TCR comes from a middle-aged woman in good health and CMV-seropositive. The CDR3 nucleotides read TGTGCCATCAGGGGGACAGGTTCAACCTTCGAGCAGTACTTC. This translates into CAIRGTGSTFEQYF.